A single sample gave rise to the 8 T cell receptor beta chains below, sequenced in a study of early T cells in non-severe SARS-CoV-2 infection. TCRdb recomputed calls from the 5' RACE reads with MiXCR, one row per CDR3 protein. This sample yields fewer than 70,000 distinct CDR3 sequences, of which approximately 4.5% are seen a single time; 3.5% to 4% belongs to the top ten. Sequenced here: whole blood, sampled at baseline. The receptors come from an adult who was a healthcare worker with PCR-confirmed SARS-CoV-2 infection or an uninfected control (not recorded which). The donor label of this sample is uncertain.

This clonotype was observed a few times. V gene TRBV13 combines with J gene TRBJ2-7; D possibly corresponds to TRBD2 (5 bases). The CDR3 is 13 residues long. The germline V gene has CDR1 PRHDT and CDR2 FYEKMQ (reference sequence). Trimming cost V 5 bases and J 7 bases, with 15 bases left between them. The CDR3: CASSAALAREQYF. In DNA, the CDR3 is TGTGCCAGCAGCGCCGCTCTAGCTCGGGAGCAGTACTTC. The variable domain in full, completed from reference TRBV13 and TRBJ2-7, reads AAGVIQSPRHLIKEKRETATLKCYPIPRHDTVYWYQQGPGQDPQFLISFYEKMQSDKGSIPDRFSAQQFSDYHSELNMSSLELGDSALYFCASSAALAREQYFGPGTRLTVT.

This clonotype was detected ten times or more. The chain combines TRBV28 with TRBJ1-4; 9 nucleotides align to TRBD1. Germline V gene data show CDR1 as MDHEN and CDR2 as SYDVKM. CDR3 length equals 16 residues. The J segment lost 4 bases and the V segment lost 4 bases, leaving 7 bases of the junction unmatched. The CDR3 protein is CASSSPGTGFNEKLFF. CDR3 coding DNA: TGTGCCAGCAGTTCCCCGGGGACAGGGTTTAATGAAAAACTGTTTTTT.

This clonotype has at least ten counts. The CDR3 DNA reads TGTGCCAGCAGTTTTCGGGGCACCCGGGGGCGAAACACCATATATTTT. Encoded protein: CASSFRGTRGRNTIYF. The rearrangement joins TRBV5-6 to TRBJ1-3; TRBD1 might be the D (6 bases). This CDR3 is 16 amino acids long. CDR1 is SGHDT and CDR2 is YYEEEE in the germline V gene. The V end lost 5 bases, the J end lost 5 bases, and 20 bases lay between the germline ends.

This clonotype was seen more than once but under ten times. This CDR3 reads CASSLGLAGASGNEQFF. The CDR3 DNA sequence: TGTGCCAGCAGCCTAGGGCTAGCGGGGGCCTCGGGCAATGAGCAGTTCTTC. The gene calls are TRBV7-2 and TRBJ2-1; 10 positions agree with TRBD2. The CDR3 has 17 amino acids. Germline-derived CDR1 and CDR2 are SGHTA and FQGNSA. V lost 5 bases and J lost 6; bases outside the gene matches: 13.

This clonotype was counted between two and nine times. This chain joins TRBV7-2 and TRBJ2-4; tentative D call: TRBD1 (5 bases). V shed 0 bases and J shed 2 bases, with 20 bases lying between them. In germline, CDR1 is SGHTA, CDR2 FQGNSA. This CDR3 has 19 amino acids. CDR3 DNA sequence: TGTGCCAGCAGCTTAGCGGGCGACAGTCCGACCTCCACCAAAAACATTCAGTACTTC. This codes for CASSLAGDSPTSTKNIQYF. Drawing the rest from reference TRBV7-2 and TRBJ2-4, the complete variable domain is GAGVSQSPSNKVTEKGKDVELRCDPISGHTALYWYRQSLGQGLEFLIYFQGNSAPDKSGLPSDRFSAERTGGSVSTLTIQRTQQEDSAVYLCASSLAGDSPTSTKNIQYFGAGTRLSVL.

The gene calls are TRBV3-1 and TRBJ2-3; 7 nucleotides match TRBD1. V shed 2 bases, J shed 4 bases, and the junction held 6 bases outside the gene matches. This CDR3 is built from 15 residues. Per germline, CDR1 LGHDT and CDR2 YNNKEL (reference sequence). The CDR3 region is CASSQFRQGADTQYF. CDR3 in DNA: TGTGCCAGCAGCCAATTTCGGCAGGGGGCAGATACGCAGTATTTT.

This clonotype has ten or more counts. The chain recombines TRBV6-6 with TRBJ2-1, with TRBD2 matching 8 bases. Germline lookup yields CDR1 MNHNY and CDR2 SVGAGI (reference sequence). Trimming removed 4 bases from V and 4 bases from J; junction bases left unmatched: 9. The CDR3 has 16 amino acids. CDR3 sequence (DNA): TGTGCCAGCAGTTCTGTATGGCGGGGGGCTTACAATGAGCAGTTCTTC. Translation gives CASSSVWRGAYNEQFF.

There are many counts of this clonotype. This chain connects TRBV7-9 to TRBJ1-6; D gene uncertain. The CDR3 consists of 12 residues. V lost 3 bases and J lost 10, with 7 bases in between. From germline, CDR1 is SEHNR and CDR2 FQNEAQ (reference sequence). As DNA, the CDR3 is TGTGCCAGCAGCTTCCCCGGCTCACCCCTCCACTTT. Its translation: CASSFPGSPLHF.